This TCR beta chain came from a study of CD8 T cells in ankylosing spondylitis. This CDR3 region has 15 residues. The J segment lost 0 bases and the V segment lost 4 bases, leaving 4 bases of the junction unmatched. Germline CDR1 and CDR2: SGHTA and FQGNSA. A single record per CDR3 protein comes from TCRdb applying MiXCR to the 5' RACE reads. Among around 890,000 distinct CDR3 sequences listed, 10% to 15% were seen once. Overall study findings and caveats: A motif in TCR beta, a set of about eight highly homologous variants, appeared characteristic of ankylosing spondylitis blood.

This clonotype appeared many times. Its antigen is undetermined. Source material: blood, either unsorted or a sorted T cell fraction (not recorded which). The receptor was isolated from a male donor with ankylosing spondylitis. The chain employs TRBV7-2 and TRBJ2-3; TRBD1 matches 7 bases. CDR3 in amino acids: CASSSGQPSTDTQYF. CDR3 nucleotide sequence: TGTGCCAGCAGCTCGGGACAGCCTAGCACAGATACGCAGTATTTT.